This T cell receptor beta chain was identified during a study of blood T cell repertoires in COVID-19. The CDR3 extends over 13 amino acids. V lost 8 bases and J 5 bases, leaving 16 bases between the germline ends. CDR1 and CDR2 from the germline V gene are LGHDT and YNNKEL (reference sequence). As originally analysed: Reference gene primer amplification yielded estimated nucleated cell counts. Method: immunoSEQ multiplex PCR; TCRdb's copy keeps in-frame clones and lacks some. D and trimming were read from the DNA, whereas the V and J calls and clone size are those reported in that table. The table has around 290,000 clones, 80% to 90% seen once.

The rearrangement joins TRBV3-1 (or the pseudogene TRBV3-2) to TRBJ2-7; TRBD1 might be the D (5 bases). Sequenced: peripheral blood. The origin of this receptor is a woman in her fifties or sixties who had recovered from COVID-19. The CDR3 nucleotides read TGTGCCAGCTCCGGTTCAGGGCTTAACGAGCAGTACTTC. It codes for CASSGSGLNEQYF.